These 30 T cell receptor beta chains came from one sample sequenced in a study of blood T cells in healthy people across ages. A second PCR of roughly 6 to 12 cycles used a sample-barcoded 5' primer and a J-beta primer mix. In TCRdb, the 5' RACE reads were re-called with MiXCR into one record per CDR3 protein. The table lists just under 550,000 distinct CDR3 sequences, 20% to 30% of them singletons. These same data were also listed under a study on T cells of mothers and their children.

Specimen: blood. Receptors were obtained from a boy between 10 and 17 years old in good health.

This chain joins TRBV20-1 and TRBJ2-7, with 9 bases lining up with TRBD2. The CDR3 spans 16 residues. V trimming: 2 bases; J trimming: 2 bases; junction bases outside the gene matches: 10. Germline lookup yields CDR1 DFQATT and CDR2 SNEGSKA (reference sequence). The CDR3 DNA sequence: TGCAGTGCTAGACCGACAGTTCTAGCGGGGCCCTACGAGCAGTACTTC. Residues: CSARPTVLAGPYEQYF.

A note on this clonotype: A junction boundary mismatches the germline segment, possibly from a read error. This rearrangement joins TRBV29-1 to TRBJ2-6; perhaps TRBD1 as D (5 bases). Germline V lookup: CDR1 SQVTM, CDR2 ANQGSEA. The CDR3 consists of 16 residues. CDR3 loop: CSVVQTTGSGANILTF. The CDR3 coding sequence is TGCAGCGTTGTACAGACCACCGGCTCTGGGGCCAACATCCTGACTTTC.

This clonotype has a count of ten or more. The rearrangement links TRBV20-1 to TRBJ2-1; possible D gene TRBD1, 5 bases. V lost 4 bases and J lost 0, with 10 bases in between. The CDR3 extends over 14 amino acids. CDR1 and CDR2 (germline): DFQATT, SNEGSKA (reference sequence). The CDR3 bases are TGCAGTGCTACCCGACAGAGCTCCTACAATGAGCAGTTCTTC. Translated: CSATRQSSYNEQFF.

This clonotype was counted only a few times. V is TRBV4-3 and J is TRBJ1-2; D possibly corresponds to TRBD1 (5 bases). Germline CDR1 reads LGHNA; CDR2 reads YSLEER. The CDR3 is made up of 19 amino acids. V lost 1 base, J lost 1 base, and 22 bases lay in between. The CDR3 loop is CASSQVGRGPETFNYGYTF. The CDR3 bases are TGCGCCAGCAGCCAAGTCGGGAGGGGCCCCGAAACCTTTAACTATGGCTACACCTTC.

The V call is TRBV12-3 or TRBV12-4, the J call TRBJ2-7; D remains unclear. This CDR3 is built from 11 residues. Between the trimmed V and J ends, which lost 1 base and 7 bases, there was a span of 5 bases. CDR3 in DNA: TGTGCCAGCAGTTTAGTGGAGGAGCAGTACTTC. This sequence encodes CASSLVEEQYF.

This clonotype has at least ten counts. This chain connects TRBV5-1 to TRBJ1-5, with a weak D call TRBD1 (5 bases). The CDR3 has 14 amino acids. The germline CDR1 and CDR2 sequences are SGHRS and YFSETQ. Trimming left V 0 bases short and J 7 bases short, with 11 bases between. The CDR3 loop reads CASSLAQGGQPQHF. Here the CDR3 DNA reads TGCGCCAGCAGCTTGGCCCAGGGCGGGCAGCCCCAGCATTTT.

J is TRBJ2-4 and V is TRBV20-1, with D unclear. Trimming left V 0 bases short and J 11 bases short, with 8 bases between. Per the germline V gene, CDR1 is DFQATT and CDR2 is SNEGSKA (reference sequence). CDR3 length: 11 amino acids. For the CDR3, the DNA is TGCAGTGCTAGAGATCCCCTCCTTCAGTACTTC. This gives the protein CSARDPLLQYF.

The J gene is TRBJ1-1, the V gene TRBV29-1; D is possibly TRBD1 (5 bases). Germline V gives CDR1 SQVTM, CDR2 ANQGSEA. CDR3 length: 13 amino acids. Trimming shortened V by 4 bases and J by 1 base, and 10 bases separated the two germline ends. CDR3 sequence reads: CSVVGQSNTEAFF. The CDR3 region has the DNA TGCAGCGTTGTGGGGCAGTCGAACACTGAAGCTTTCTTT.

In this sample, this clonotype turned up a few times. The rearrangement links TRBV7-3 to TRBJ2-2, with TRBD2 matching over 9 bases. The CDR3 extends over 16 amino acids. Unmatched junction bases numbered 9, after V lost 2 bases and J lost 8 bases. Germline loops: CDR1 SGHTA, CDR2 FQGTGA. In DNA form, the CDR3 reads TGTGCCAGCAGCTTACAGCGGGGGGCCAAAAAGGGGGAGCTGTTTTTT. Translating gives CASSLQRGAKKGELFF.

The rearrangement uses TRBV7-9 and TRBJ2-1; D is tentatively TRBD1 or TRBD2 (6 bases each). CDR1 and CDR2 (germline): SEHNR, FQNEAQ (reference sequence). V was cut by 4 bases and J by 8 bases, with 18 bases left in between. The CDR3 runs 15 residues. CDR3 DNA: TGTGCCAGCAGCTGGCTGAAGGGGGGTGGGGATGAGCAGTTCTTC. Translation: CASSWLKGGGDEQFF.

The chain uses TRBV27 and TRBJ2-5, with D perhaps TRBD1 (6 bases). The J call may be incorrect, as the DNA end agrees better with TRBJ2-7. CDR1 MNHEY and CDR2 SMNVEV come from the germline V gene (reference sequence). This CDR3 spans 15 amino acids. This CDR3 is CASTMGHPGAYEQYF. The CDR3 DNA is TGTGCCAGCACCATGGGACACCCAGGGGCCTACGAGCAGTACTTC.

V is TRBV12-3 or TRBV12-4 and J is TRBJ2-3, with 11 bases aligning to TRBD2. This CDR3 has 15 amino acids. Losses at the gene ends were 10 bases for V and 6 bases for J; bases not matched to a gene: 12. CDR3 loop: CATTEKTSGSDTQYF. CDR3 coding DNA: TGTGCCACCACGGAGAAAACTAGCGGGAGTGATACGCAGTATTTT.

The rearrangement uses TRBV4-3 and TRBJ2-4, with a weak D call TRBD1 (6 bases). CDR3 size: 16 residues. The germline V and J ends were trimmed by 2 bases and 1 base, with 12 bases remaining between them. Per the germline V gene, CDR1 is LGHNA and CDR2 is YSLEER. The CDR3 here is CASSQNRVLAKNIQYF. CDR3 DNA: TGCGCCAGCAGCCAAAACAGGGTTTTGGCCAAAAACATTCAGTACTTC.

This clonotype was counted a few times. The chain carries TRBV6-2 or TRBV6-3 and TRBJ1-1; 12 nucleotides align to TRBD1. CDR3 length equals 15 residues. The V and J ends lost 6 bases and 4 bases, in that order; junction bases with no gene match: 6. Germline lookup yields CDR1 MNHEY and CDR2 SVGEGT. The CDR3 reads CASRPGTGGGTEAFF. CDR3 bases: TGTGCCAGCAGACCCGGGACAGGGGGCGGCACTGAAGCTTTCTTT.

This clonotype has more than one count but fewer than ten. V and J are TRBV5-6 and TRBJ1-1, with D unclear. CDR1 and CDR2 (germline): SGHDT, YYEEEE. Trimming removed 4 bases at V and 5 bases at J, with 12 bases between. The CDR3 length is 13 residues. CDR3 in DNA: TGTGCCAGCAGCCAAGTGACTAGGACTGAAGCTTTCTTT. The encoded protein is CASSQVTRTEAFF.

This rearrangement joins TRBV25-1 to TRBJ1-1, with D tentatively TRBD1 (5 bases). Trimming stripped 4 bases from V and 7 bases from J, with 13 bases between. Germline V gene lookup returns CDR1 MGHDK and CDR2 SYGVNS. This CDR3 region has 13 residues. In nucleotides, the CDR3 is TGTGCCAGCAGTGCGACAGTAGCCCGTGAAGCTTTCTTT. It codes for CASSATVAREAFF.

The V call is TRBV6-2 or TRBV6-3, the J call TRBJ1-1; possibly TRBD1 for D (5 bases). The V end lost 6 bases, the J end lost 3 bases, and 14 bases lay between the germline ends. Looked up from germline, CDR1 is MNHEY and CDR2 is SVGEGT. There are 14 residues in the CDR3. Here the CDR3 DNA reads TGTGCCAGCAGGGGTGGAGGGGACTACACTGAAGCTTTCTTT. Its protein is CASRGGGDYTEAFF.

The table lists this clonotype with a few counts. The chain recombines TRBV7-6 with TRBJ1-1, with 12 nucleotides matching TRBD1. Germline V CDR1 and CDR2: SGHVS, FNYEAQ. After removal of 5 bases from V and 4 bases from J, the junction contained 11 bases not matched to a gene. The CDR3 spans 17 residues. The CDR3 protein is CASSPNPGQGASTEAFF. The DNA of the CDR3 is TGTGCCAGCAGCCCGAACCCGGGACAGGGGGCAAGCACTGAAGCTTTCTTT. Combining the CDR3 with reference TRBV7-6 and TRBJ1-1 gives the whole variable domain GAGVSQSPRYKVTKRGQDVALRCDPISGHVSLYWYRQALGQGPEFLTYFNYEAQQDKSGLPNDRFSAERPEGSISTLTIQRTEQRDSAMYRCASSPNPGQGASTEAFFGQGTRLTVV.

The chain has TRBV29-1 and TRBJ2-1; 10 bases map to TRBD2. V shed 8 bases and J 5 bases; nucleotides not matched to a gene: 15. Germline V CDR1 and CDR2: SQVTM, ANQGSEA. The CDR3 consists of 16 residues. CDR3: CSSWGDGLADDNEQFF. The CDR3, as DNA: TGCAGCTCGTGGGGTGACGGACTAGCGGACGACAATGAGCAGTTCTTC.

This clonotype has more than one count but fewer than ten. The chain carries TRBV6-1 and TRBJ2-7; D possibly corresponds to TRBD2 (6 bases). V lost 6 bases and J 2 bases, leaving 23 bases between the germline ends. Germline loops: CDR1 MNHNS, CDR2 SASEGT. The CDR3 totals 17 residues. The CDR3 DNA follows: TGTGCCAGCAGCACCTATAGGATCGCCGGGGGAACCTACGAGCAGTACTTC. Protein sequence: CASSTYRIAGGTYEQYF.

The V and J genes are TRBV7-2 and TRBJ2-7; TRBD2 aligns across 9 bases. Germline V CDR1 and CDR2: SGHTA, FQGNSA. The ends lost 5 bases at V and 3 bases at J; junction bases unmatched: 14. CDR3 length equals 17 residues. CDR3 bases: TGTGCCAGCAGCCCTATCCCCCGACTAGCGGAAATCTACGAGCAGTACTTC. Protein product: CASSPIPRLAEIYEQYF.

The chain links TRBV7-6 to TRBJ1-4; D is unclear. The CDR3 contains 15 residues. Per the germline V gene, CDR1 is SGHVS and CDR2 is FNYEAQ. With 1 base removed from V and 8 bases from J, the gap between germline ends came to 14 bases. Here the CDR3 reads CASSLGRSGREKLFF. CDR3 nucleotide sequence: TGTGCCAGCAGCTTAGGCCGGTCCGGTCGCGAAAAACTGTTTTTT. The whole variable domain, remainder taken from reference TRBV7-6 and TRBJ1-4, is GAGVSQSPRYKVTKRGQDVALRCDPISGHVSLYWYRQALGQGPEFLTYFNYEAQQDKSGLPNDRFSAERPEGSISTLTIQRTEQRDSAMYRCASSLGRSGREKLFFGSGTQLSVL.

At least ten counts were recorded for this clonotype. The CDR3 DNA sequence: TGCAGCGTTCAGGGAGACCAAGAGACCCAGTACTTC. Translation gives CSVQGDQETQYF. The rearrangement joins TRBV29-1 to TRBJ2-5, with D tentatively TRBD1 or TRBD2 (5 bases each). Trimming cost V 5 bases and J 0 bases, with 7 bases left between them. The CDR3 is 12 residues long. Germline V lookup: CDR1 SQVTM, CDR2 ANQGSEA.

This clonotype appeared a few times. J is TRBJ2-4 and V is TRBV4-3, with a possible D match to TRBD1 (5 bases). Germline CDR1 and CDR2: LGHNA and YSLEER. V shed 0 bases and J shed 6 bases, with 15 bases lying between them. The CDR3 spans 16 residues. CDR3 loop: CASSQDLDSLGNIQYF. CDR3 coding DNA: TGCGCCAGCAGCCAAGATCTTGACAGCCTTGGAAACATTCAGTACTTC.

The chain carries TRBV20-1 and TRBJ2-7; 7 bases are shared with TRBD1. Germline lookup yields CDR1 DFQATT and CDR2 SNEGSKA (reference sequence). This CDR3 spans 11 amino acids. The CDR3: CSRQGGYEQYF. CDR3 bases: TGCAGCAGACAGGGTGGTTACGAGCAGTACTTC.

This clonotype was counted ten times or more. The rearrangement uses TRBV5-1 and TRBJ2-5; TRBD1 might be the D (6 bases). V lost 1 base to trimming and J lost 4 bases, with 23 bases between them. This CDR3 spans 18 amino acids. Germline values: CDR1 SGHRS, CDR2 YFSETQ. The chain's CDR3 is CASSLFPVGARNGETQYF. CDR3 sequence (DNA): TGCGCCAGCAGCTTGTTCCCTGTGGGGGCACGGAACGGAGAGACCCAGTACTTC.

The chain recombines TRBV4-3 with TRBJ1-4; 10 nucleotides match TRBD1. This CDR3 has 17 amino acids. Germline V gene lookup returns CDR1 LGHNA and CDR2 YSLEER. J gave up 4 bases and V 1 base, and 6 bases lay outside the gene matches. In DNA, the CDR3 is TGCGCCAGCAGCCAAGTTAGGACAGGGGGAATTAATGAAAAACTGTTTTTT. It is translated as CASSQVRTGGINEKLFF.

Many counts were recorded for this clonotype. V is TRBV7-8 and J is TRBJ2-7; 7 bases line up with TRBD1. Germline assignment: CDR1 SGHVS and CDR2 FQNEAQ. V was pared by 5 bases and J by 1 base, with 8 bases of the junction left unmatched. The length of the CDR3 is 15 residues. CDR3 in DNA: TGTGCCAGCAGCATAAACCCGGGACAGTCCTACGAGCAGTACTTC. It translates to CASSINPGQSYEQYF.

This clonotype was recorded a few times. This chain uses TRBV7-8 with TRBJ2-2; 10 bases fit TRBD2. Trimming took 5 bases from V and 7 from J; bases not matched to a gene: 10. This CDR3 is 16 amino acids long. Looked up from germline, CDR1 is SGHVS and CDR2 is FQNEAQ. Here the CDR3 reads CASSPPTSGPLGELFF. CDR3 coding DNA: TGTGCCAGCAGCCCTCCGACTAGCGGGCCTCTCGGGGAGCTGTTTTTT.

There are a few counts of this clonotype. This rearrangement joins TRBV7-2 to TRBJ2-5; 7 bases fit TRBD2. V dropped 1 base and J dropped 2; count of bases not matched to a gene: 7. Germline assignment: CDR1 SGHTA and CDR2 FQGNSA. This CDR3 spans 16 amino acids. The CDR3 sequence: CASSLGGLPFQETQYF. The CDR3 nucleotides read TGTGCCAGCAGCTTAGGGGGACTACCGTTTCAAGAGACCCAGTACTTC.